This T cell receptor (beta chain) was sequenced during a study of shared clonotypes between healthy human individuals. The CDR3 totals 18 residues. As to this clone: Its antigen remains unidentified.

Method: immunoSEQ multiplex PCR; TCRdb's copy keeps in-frame clones and lacks some. Among approximately 710,000 clones listed, about 90% were seen once. Broader study findings: How much donors shared clonotypes was expected to be affected by sequencing depth.

J is TRBJ2-2 and V is TRBV21-1; the D segment call TRBD1 is taken from the table without a DNA check. TRBV21-1 counts as a pseudogene. The TCR sequence derives from a man aged 18 to 29 in good health. Some clones in this sample may be carry-over from other donors' samples. The material sequenced was memory CD8+ T cells from PBMCs. Subset denoted: CD45RO+ cells pooled with CCR7-negative TemRA cells. The DNA of the CDR3 is TGTGCCAGCAGCACCACCCAAGGACAGGGGGCAGACACCGGGGAGCTGTTTTTT. Translating gives CASSTTQGQGADTGELFF.